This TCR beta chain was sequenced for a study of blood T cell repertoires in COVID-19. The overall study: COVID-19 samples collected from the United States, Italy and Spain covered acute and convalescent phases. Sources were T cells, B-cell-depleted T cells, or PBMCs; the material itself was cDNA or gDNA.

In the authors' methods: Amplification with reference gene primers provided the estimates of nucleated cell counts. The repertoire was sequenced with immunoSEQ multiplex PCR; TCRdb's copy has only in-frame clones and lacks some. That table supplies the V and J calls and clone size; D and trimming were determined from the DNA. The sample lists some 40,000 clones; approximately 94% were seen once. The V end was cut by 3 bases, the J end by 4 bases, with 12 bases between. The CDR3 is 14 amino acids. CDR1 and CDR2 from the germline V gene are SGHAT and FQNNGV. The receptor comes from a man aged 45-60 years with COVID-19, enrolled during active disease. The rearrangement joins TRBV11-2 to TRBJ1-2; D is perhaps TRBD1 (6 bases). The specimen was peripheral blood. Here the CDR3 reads CASSLQGSGYGYTF. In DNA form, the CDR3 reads TGTGCCAGCAGCTTGCAGGGGTCAGGCTATGGCTACACCTTC.